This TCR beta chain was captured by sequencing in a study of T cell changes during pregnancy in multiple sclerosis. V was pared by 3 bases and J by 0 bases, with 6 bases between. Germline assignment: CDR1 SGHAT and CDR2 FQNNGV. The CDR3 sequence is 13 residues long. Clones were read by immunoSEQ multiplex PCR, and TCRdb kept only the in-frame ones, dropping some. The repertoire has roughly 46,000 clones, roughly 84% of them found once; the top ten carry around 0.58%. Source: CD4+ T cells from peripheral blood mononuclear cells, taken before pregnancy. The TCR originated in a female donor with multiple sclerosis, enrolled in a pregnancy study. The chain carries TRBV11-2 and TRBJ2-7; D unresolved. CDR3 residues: CASSFGFSYEQYF. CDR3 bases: TGTGCCAGCAGCTTCGGTTTCTCCTACGAGCAGTACTTC.